This TCR beta chain appears in the sequencing data of a study of immune evolution from preneoplasia to lung adenocarcinoma. There are 15 residues in the CDR3. V was pared by 5 bases and J by 3 bases, with 4 bases of the junction left unmatched. Germline-derived CDR1 and CDR2 are SGHNT and YYREEE (reference sequence). The assay was immunoSEQ multiplex PCR, and TCRdb's table has in-frame clones only and misses some. The sample holds about 26,000 clones, about 74% seen once. Sequenced material: FFPE invasive lung adenocarcinoma tissue. The chain recombines TRBV5-4 with TRBJ2-5, with 13 bases lining up with TRBD2. The TCR originated in a person in their sixties with invasive lung adenocarcinoma. Some clones in this sample may be carry-over from other donors' samples. CDR3 nucleotide sequence: TGTGCCAGCAGAGGAGGACTAGCGGGAGAAGAGACCCAGTACTTC. This encodes CASRGGLAGEETQYF.